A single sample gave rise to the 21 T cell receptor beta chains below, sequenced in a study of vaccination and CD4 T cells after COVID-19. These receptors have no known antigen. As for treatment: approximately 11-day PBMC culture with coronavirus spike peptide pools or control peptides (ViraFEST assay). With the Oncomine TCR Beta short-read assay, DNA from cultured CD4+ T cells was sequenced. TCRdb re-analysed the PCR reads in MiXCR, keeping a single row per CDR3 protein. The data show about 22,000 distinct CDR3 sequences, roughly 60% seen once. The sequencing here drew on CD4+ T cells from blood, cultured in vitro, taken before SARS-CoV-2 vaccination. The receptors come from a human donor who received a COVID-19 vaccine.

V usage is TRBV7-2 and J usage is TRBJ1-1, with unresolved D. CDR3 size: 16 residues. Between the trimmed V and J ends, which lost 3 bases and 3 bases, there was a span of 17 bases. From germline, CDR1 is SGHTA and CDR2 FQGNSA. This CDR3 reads CASSFLGGWEDTEAFF. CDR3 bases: TGTGCCAGCAGCTTCCTGGGTGGGTGGGAGGACACTGAAGCTTTCTTT.

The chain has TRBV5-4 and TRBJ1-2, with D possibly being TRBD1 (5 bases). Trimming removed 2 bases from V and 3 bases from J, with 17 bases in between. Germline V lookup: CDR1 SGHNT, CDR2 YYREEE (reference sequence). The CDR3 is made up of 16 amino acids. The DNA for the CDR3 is TGTGCCAGCAGCTTTGAGACAGTTCGGTCCGACTATGGCTACACCTTC. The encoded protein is CASSFETVRSDYGYTF.

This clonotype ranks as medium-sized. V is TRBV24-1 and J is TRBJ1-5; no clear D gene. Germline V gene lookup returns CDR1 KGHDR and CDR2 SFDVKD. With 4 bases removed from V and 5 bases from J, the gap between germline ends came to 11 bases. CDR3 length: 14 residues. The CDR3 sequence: CATSEDGWDQPQHF. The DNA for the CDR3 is TGTGCCACCAGTGAGGACGGGTGGGATCAGCCCCAGCATTTT.

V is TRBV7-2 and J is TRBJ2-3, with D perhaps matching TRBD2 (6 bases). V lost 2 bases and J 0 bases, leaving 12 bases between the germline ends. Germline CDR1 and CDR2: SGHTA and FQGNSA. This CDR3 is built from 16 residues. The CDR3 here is CASSLRRGASTDTQYF. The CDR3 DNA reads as TGTGCCAGCAGCTTAAGGCGGGGAGCTAGCACAGATACGCAGTATTTT.

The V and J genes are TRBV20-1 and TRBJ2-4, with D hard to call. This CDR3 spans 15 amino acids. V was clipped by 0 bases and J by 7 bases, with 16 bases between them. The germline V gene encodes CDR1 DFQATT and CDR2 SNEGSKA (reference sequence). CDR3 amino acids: CSARDLQDLWNIQYF. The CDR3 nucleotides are TGCAGTGCTAGAGATTTGCAAGATTTGTGGAACATTCAGTACTTC.

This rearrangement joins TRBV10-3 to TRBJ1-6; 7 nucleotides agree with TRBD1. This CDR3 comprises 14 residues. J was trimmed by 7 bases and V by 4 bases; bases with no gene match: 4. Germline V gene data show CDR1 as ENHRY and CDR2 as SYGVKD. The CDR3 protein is CAISAGTVNSPLHF. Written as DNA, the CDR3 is TGTGCCATCAGTGCCGGGACAGTAAATTCACCCCTCCACTTT.

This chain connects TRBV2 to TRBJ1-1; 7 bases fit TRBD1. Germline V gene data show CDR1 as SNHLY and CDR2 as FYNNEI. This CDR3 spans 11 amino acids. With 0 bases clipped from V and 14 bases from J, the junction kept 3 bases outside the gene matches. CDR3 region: CASSEAQGEFF. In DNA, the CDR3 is TGTGCCAGCAGTGAAGCGCAGGGGGAATTCTTT.

The CDR3 loop reads CASSATGVGYGYTF. The CDR3, as DNA: TGTGCCAGCAGCGCAACAGGGGTTGGCTATGGCTACACCTTC. V gene TRBV7-9 combines with J gene TRBJ1-2; 7 positions match TRBD1. Germline V CDR1 and CDR2: SEHNR, FQNEAQ (reference sequence). The CDR3 has 14 amino acids. V trimming: 5 bases; J trimming: 4 bases; junction bases outside the gene matches: 7.

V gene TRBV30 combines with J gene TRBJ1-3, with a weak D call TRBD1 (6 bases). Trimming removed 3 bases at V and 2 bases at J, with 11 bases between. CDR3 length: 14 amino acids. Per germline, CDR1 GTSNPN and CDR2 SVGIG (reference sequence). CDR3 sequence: CAWRVQGAGNTIYF. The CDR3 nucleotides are TGTGCCTGGAGGGTACAGGGAGCTGGAAACACCATATATTTT.

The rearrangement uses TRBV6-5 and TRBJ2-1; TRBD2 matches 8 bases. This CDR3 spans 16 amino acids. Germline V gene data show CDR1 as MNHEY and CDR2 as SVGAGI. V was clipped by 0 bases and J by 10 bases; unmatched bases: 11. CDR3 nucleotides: TGTGCCAGCAGTTACTCGGGCGGGGGGTTCCGGGAGGAGCAGTTCTTC. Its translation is CASSYSGGGFREEQFF.

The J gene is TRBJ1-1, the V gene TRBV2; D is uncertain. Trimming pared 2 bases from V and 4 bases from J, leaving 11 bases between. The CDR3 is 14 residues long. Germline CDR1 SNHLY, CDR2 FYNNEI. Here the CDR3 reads CASSERAEGTEAFF. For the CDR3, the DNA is TGTGCCAGCAGTGAAAGGGCAGAGGGCACTGAAGCTTTCTTT.

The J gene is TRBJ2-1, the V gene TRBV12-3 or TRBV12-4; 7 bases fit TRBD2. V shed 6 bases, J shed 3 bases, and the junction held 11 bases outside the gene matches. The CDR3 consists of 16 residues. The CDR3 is CASSRRLAGFYNEQFF. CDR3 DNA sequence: TGTGCCAGCAGCCGCCGACTAGCAGGGTTCTACAATGAGCAGTTCTTC.

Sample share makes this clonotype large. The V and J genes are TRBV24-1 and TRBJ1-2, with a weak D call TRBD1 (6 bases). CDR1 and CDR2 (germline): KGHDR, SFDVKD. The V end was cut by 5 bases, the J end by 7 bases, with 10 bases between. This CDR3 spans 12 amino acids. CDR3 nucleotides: TGTGCCACCAGTGGAACAGGGTTTGGCTACACCTTC. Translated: CATSGTGFGYTF.

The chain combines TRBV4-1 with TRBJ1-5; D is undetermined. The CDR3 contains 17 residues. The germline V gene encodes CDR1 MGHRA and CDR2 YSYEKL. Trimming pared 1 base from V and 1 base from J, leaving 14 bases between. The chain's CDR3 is CASSQGLGRRSNQPQHF. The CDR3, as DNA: TGCGCCAGCAGCCAAGGATTGGGCAGAAGGAGCAATCAGCCCCAGCATTTT.

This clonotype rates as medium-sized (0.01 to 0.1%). As DNA, the CDR3 is TGTGCCAGCAGGACTCTAGCGGGGTCCTACAATGAGCAGTTCTTC. Amino acid sequence: CASRTLAGSYNEQFF. The V call is TRBV21-1, the J call TRBJ2-1; no check of the table's D call, TRBD2, against the DNA was made. TRBV21-1 is noted as a pseudogene. The CDR3 length is 15 residues.

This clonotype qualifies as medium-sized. The CDR3 DNA sequence: TGCGCCAGCAGCCTAGAGCGCTACGGCGAGCAGTACTTC. Amino acids: CASSLERYGEQYF. The chain uses TRBV4-1 and TRBJ2-7; D gene unclear. CDR3 size: 13 residues. The germline gives CDR1 MGHRA, CDR2 YSYEKL. The V gene lost 4 bases and the J gene lost 6 bases, with 13 bases spanning the gap.

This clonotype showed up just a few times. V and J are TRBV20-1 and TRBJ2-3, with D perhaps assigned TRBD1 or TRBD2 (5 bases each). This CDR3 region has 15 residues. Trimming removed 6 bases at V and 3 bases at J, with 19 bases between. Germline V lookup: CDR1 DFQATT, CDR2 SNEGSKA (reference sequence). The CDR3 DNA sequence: TGCAGTGCCCGCCCGGGACGCACACAGACAGATACGCAGTATTTT. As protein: CSARPGRTQTDTQYF.

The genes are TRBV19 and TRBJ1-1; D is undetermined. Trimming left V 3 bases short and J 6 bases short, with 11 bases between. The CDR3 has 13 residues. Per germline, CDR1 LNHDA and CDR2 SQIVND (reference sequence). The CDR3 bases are TGTGCCAGTAGTATGTATGGCCACTCTGAAGCTTTCTTT. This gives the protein CASSMYGHSEAFF.

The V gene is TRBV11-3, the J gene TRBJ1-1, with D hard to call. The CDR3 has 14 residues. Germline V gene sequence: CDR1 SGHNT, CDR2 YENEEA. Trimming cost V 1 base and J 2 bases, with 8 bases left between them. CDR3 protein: CASSLALINTEAFF. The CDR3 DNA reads TGTGCCAGCAGCTTAGCATTGATTAACACTGAAGCTTTCTTT.

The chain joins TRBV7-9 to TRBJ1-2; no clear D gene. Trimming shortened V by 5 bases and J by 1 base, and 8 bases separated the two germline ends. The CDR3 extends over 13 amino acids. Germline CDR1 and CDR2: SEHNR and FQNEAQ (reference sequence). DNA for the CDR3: TGTGCCAGCAGCCCCAGGAATAACTATGGCTACACCTTC. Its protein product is CASSPRNNYGYTF.

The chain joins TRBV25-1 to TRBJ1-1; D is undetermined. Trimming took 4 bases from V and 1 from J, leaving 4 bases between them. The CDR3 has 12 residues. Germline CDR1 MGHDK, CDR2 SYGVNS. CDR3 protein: CASSGENTEAFF. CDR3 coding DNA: TGTGCCAGCAGTGGGGAGAACACTGAAGCTTTCTTT. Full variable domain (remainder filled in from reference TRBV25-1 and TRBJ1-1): EADIYQTPRYLVIGTGKKITLECSQTMGHDKMYWYQQDPGMELHLIHYSYGVNSTEKGDLSSESTVSRIRTEHFPLTLESARPSHTSQYLCASSGENTEAFFGQGTRLTVV.